The 24 T cell receptor beta chains reported below all come from one sample, sequenced in a study of tumor-infiltrating lymphocytes in primary liver carcinoma. From 500 ng total RNA, TCR beta cDNA was generated with a primer in the constant region. Libraries of TCR beta came from three nested multiplex PCR rounds with slightly modified ARM-PCR. TRBV1-TRBV30 forward primers and a C-beta reverse primer were used in the first two PCR rounds, which each ran for approximately 11 cycles. MiXCR, run by TCRdb on the multiplex PCR reads, gives a single entry per CDR3 protein. The table lists approximately 330,000 distinct CDR3 sequences, roughly two thirds of them singletons, with 5.5% to 7% in the top ten. Researchers drew blood RNA from unsorted whole blood and extracted germline DNA as well. The sample consisted of peripheral blood. The receptors shown here come from a middle-aged man with primary liver carcinoma and hepatitis B virus infection.

Comments on this clonotype: A much larger clonotype is one base distant, so this may be a read error. The chain combines TRBV6-5 with TRBJ1-3; maybe TRBD1 (6 bases). Germline assignment: CDR1 MNHEY and CDR2 SVGAGI. This CDR3 comprises 17 residues. The germline V and J ends were trimmed by 4 bases and 0 bases, with 16 bases remaining between them. This CDR3 is CASSWRGGGLSGNTIYF. The CDR3 DNA reads TGTGCCAGCAGTTGGCGGGGCGGGGGGCTCTCTGGAAACACCATATATTTT.

The chain couples TRBV10-3 to TRBJ1-3, with D possibly TRBD1 on 5 matching bases. V was cut by 0 bases and J by 4 bases, with 13 bases left in between. Germline-derived CDR1 and CDR2 are ENHRY and SYGVKD. The CDR3 has 16 residues. This CDR3 reads CAISESIMAGGNTIYF. The CDR3 DNA reads TGTGCCATCAGTGAGTCGATTATGGCAGGGGGAAACACCATATATTTT.

The chain employs TRBV5-6 and TRBJ1-3; no definite D call. CDR1 and CDR2 (germline): SGHDT, YYEEEE. The CDR3 spans 14 residues. Trimming left V 4 bases short and J 5 bases short, with 13 bases between. The CDR3 here is CASSQRGVRNTIYF. The CDR3 DNA sequence: TGTGCCAGCAGCCAGCGTGGGGTCAGAAACACCATATATTTT. Full variable domain (rest looked up from reference TRBV5-6 and TRBJ1-3): DAGVTQSPTHLIKTRGQQVTLRCSPKSGHDTVSWYQQALGQGPQFIFQYYEEEERQRGNFPDRFSGHQFPNYSSELNVNALLLGDSALYLCASSQRGVRNTIYFGEGSWLTVV.

Worth noting for this clonotype: One end of the junction does not line up with germline, which may come from a read error. The rearrangement links TRBV5-4 to TRBJ1-5; D is uncertain. Looked up from germline, CDR1 is SGHNT and CDR2 is YYREEE (reference sequence). This CDR3 is built from 13 residues. This chain's CDR3 is CASSSNRNQPRHF. CDR3 bases: TGTGCCAGCAGCTCCAACCGCAATCAGCCCCGGCATTTT.

As concerns this clonotype: At one of its ends the junction is not consistent with the germline gene, which may arise from a read error. This sequence joins TRBV11-2 and TRBJ2-3; 9 nucleotides line up with TRBD2. CDR1 and CDR2 (germline): SGHAT, FQNNGV. CDR3 size: 16 residues. The CDR3 coding sequence is TGTGCCAGCAGCTCCTCCGGACTAGCGAGAGTAGATACGCAGTTTTTT. Protein: CASSSSGLARVDTQFF.

This clonotype was counted at least ten times. V gene TRBV6-6 combines with J gene TRBJ2-3, with D perhaps given as TRBD1 or TRBD2 (5 bases each). Germline CDR1 and CDR2: MNHNY and SVGAGI (reference sequence). V was pared by 2 bases and J by 4 bases, with 13 bases between. The CDR3 covers 15 residues. In nucleotides, the CDR3 is TGTGCCAGCAGTTACCGAGGCCGGGACGCAGATACGCAGTATTTT. Translating gives CASSYRGRDADTQYF.

This clonotype was counted a few times. The chain couples TRBV6-5 to TRBJ1-5, with TRBD1 identical over 8 bases. The CDR3 has 15 residues. Looked up from germline, CDR1 is MNHEY and CDR2 is SVGAGI. V lost 6 bases to trimming and J lost 2 bases; unmatched junction nucleotides: 6. CDR3 in DNA: TGTGCCAGCAGCACCCTGACAGGGGGCAATCAGCCCCAGCATTTT. Its translation is CASSTLTGGNQPQHF.

Notes on this clonotype: One junction end does not reproduce the germline sequence, and a read error may be involved. J is TRBJ2-3 and V is TRBV5-1; TRBD2 agrees at 11 bases. This CDR3 is 17 amino acids long. The germline V gene encodes CDR1 SGHRS and CDR2 YFSETQ. CDR3 residues: CASSLVLAGVSPDTRYF. The CDR3 DNA reads TGCGCCAGCAGCTTGGTACTAGCGGGAGTATCCCCCGATACGCGGTATTTT.

The CDR3 sequence: CASSSKGLVGDGEQFF. CDR3 coding DNA: TGTGCCAGCAGCTCGAAGGGACTAGTGGGAGATGGTGAGCAGTTCTTC. The rearrangement uses TRBV7-9 and TRBJ2-1, with TRBD2 matching 8 bases. Germline V lookup: CDR1 SEHNR, CDR2 FQNEAQ (reference sequence). This CDR3 has 16 amino acids. Trimming took 4 bases from V and 9 from J; bases not matched to a gene: 14.

There are a few counts of this clonotype. The CDR3 is CASSLVTSGELFF. The CDR3 DNA reads TGTGCCAGCAGCTTAGTTACTTCGGGGGAGCTGTTTTTT. This sequence joins TRBV7-9 and TRBJ2-2; D call uncertain. Germline V lookup: CDR1 SEHNR, CDR2 FQNEAQ (reference sequence). This CDR3 contains 13 residues. Trimming left V 1 base short and J 8 bases short, with 8 bases between.

The chain has TRBV6-1 and TRBJ2-3; TRBD2 matches at 9 bases. Germline CDR1 is MNHNS and CDR2 is SASEGT. J gave up 2 bases and V 4 bases, and 13 bases lay outside the gene matches. This CDR3 contains 18 residues. CDR3 nucleotides: TGTGCCAGCAGTGTAGCGCGGGCTAGCGGGGCCATCACAGATACGCAGTATTTT. As protein: CASSVARASGAITDTQYF.

As for this clonotype: This may arise from a read error, as a much more abundant clone is one base away. The rearrangement links TRBV10-3 to TRBJ2-1; the D gene is possibly TRBD2 (6 bases). This CDR3 is built from 17 residues. From germline, CDR1 is ENHRY and CDR2 SYGVKD. V shed 3 bases and J shed 0 bases, with 15 bases lying between them. CDR3 protein: CAISDKEGGSSYNEQFF. For the CDR3, the DNA is TGTGCCATCAGTGATAAGGAGGGAGGAAGCTCCTACAATGAGCAGTTCTTC.

Turning to this clonotype: In this CDR3 the conserved last residue, phenylalanine or tryptophan, is missing, so a read error is likely. The chain has TRBV5-1 and TRBJ2-7, with a tentative D call TRBD1 (5 bases). CDR1 SGHRS and CDR2 YFSETQ come from the germline V gene. V shed 2 bases and J shed 5 bases, with 14 bases lying between them. There are 14 residues in the CDR3. The CDR3: CASSLSAGIDEQYL. The CDR3 bases are TGCGCCAGCAGCTTAAGCGCAGGGATCGACGAGCAGTACTTG.

This chain connects TRBV28 to TRBJ2-7, with TRBD2 identical over 9 bases. Looked up from germline, CDR1 is MDHEN and CDR2 is SYDVKM. The CDR3 is 15 amino acids. V dropped 5 bases and J dropped 4; count of bases not matched to a gene: 9. DNA for the CDR3: TGTGCCAGCAGTCCACCCCCGCGGGAGGGTTACGAGCAGTACTTC. Translating it yields CASSPPPREGYEQYF. Combining the CDR3 with reference TRBV28 and TRBJ2-7 gives the whole variable domain DVKVTQSSRYLVKRTGEKVFLECVQDMDHENMFWYRQDPGLGLRLIYFSYDVKMKEKGDIPEGYSVSREKKERFSLILESASTNQTSMYLCASSPPPREGYEQYFGPGTRLTVT.

This clonotype was detected only once. Germline and junction disagree at one end, which may indicate a read error. The chain links TRBV10-1 to TRBJ2-1, with 9 bases that match TRBD2. The V gene's germline CDR1 is WNHNN and CDR2 SYGVQD (reference sequence). This CDR3 spans 16 amino acids. CDR3 nucleotides: TGCGCCAGCAGTGACCCGCCCGGGGCTAGCGGGAATGGGCAGTTCTTC. Protein product: CASSDPPGASGNGQFF.

Turning to this clonotype: Relative to the germline gene, one junction end is altered; a read error may explain this. The rearrangement links TRBV15 to TRBJ2-2; weak D call: TRBD2 (5 bases). Germline assignment: CDR1 LNHNV and CDR2 YYDKDF (reference sequence). This CDR3 is built from 15 residues. CDR3 in amino acids: CATSRDPSYTWELLF. The CDR3 nucleotides read TGTGCCACCAGCAGAGATCCCAGTTACACCTGGGAGCTGCTTTTT.

Concerning this clonotype: Just one base apart from a much larger clone, this may be a read error. The chain couples TRBV4-3 to TRBJ2-2; TRBD2 is a possible D gene (5 bases). CDR3 length: 16 amino acids. Germline values: CDR1 LGHNA, CDR2 YSLEER. With 1 base removed from V and 5 bases from J, the gap between germline ends came to 14 bases. CDR3 coding DNA: TGCGCCAGCAGCCAAGGGGCTAGCAGATTGACCGGGGAGCTGTTTTTT. Residues: CASSQGASRLTGELFF.

Note on this clonotype: The junction does not match germline at one end; this may be a read error. The V and J genes are TRBV4-1 and TRBJ2-1; 8 bases are a match to TRBD2. This CDR3 is 14 amino acids long. In germline, CDR1 is MGHRA, CDR2 YSYEKL. CDR3 loop: CTSSLIAGYNEQFF. As DNA, the CDR3 is TGCACCAGCAGCCTTATAGCGGGGTACAATGAGCAGTTCTTC.

This clonotype appeared once. One end of the junction fails to match germline, which may point to a read error. The rearrangement joins TRBV11-2 to TRBJ2-2, with 9 bases aligning to TRBD1. The germline gives CDR1 SGHAT, CDR2 FQNNGV. The CDR3 loop spans 17 amino acids. The CDR3 spells CTSCSTGQGRITGELFF. The DNA of the CDR3 is TGTACCAGCTGCTCAACGGGACAGGGTCGAATCACCGGGGAGCTGTTTTTT.

The chain uses TRBV7-9 and TRBJ2-1, with 9 bases identical to TRBD2. The CDR3 consists of 18 residues. V dropped 0 bases and J dropped 0; count of bases not matched to a gene: 6. The germline V gene encodes CDR1 SEHNR and CDR2 FQNEAQ (reference sequence). CDR3 in DNA: TGTGCCAGCAGCTTAGCGGGGGCTAGCGGGAACTCCTACAATGAGCAGTTCTTC. It yields the protein CASSLAGASGNSYNEQFF.

This chain joins TRBV19 and TRBJ2-1; 7 bases are a match to TRBD2. V shed 3 bases, J shed 0 bases, and the junction held 5 bases outside the gene matches. CDR3 length: 16 amino acids. Germline V gene data show CDR1 as LNHDA and CDR2 as SQIVND (reference sequence). CDR3 residues: CASSMVRDYSYNEQFF. Written as DNA, the CDR3 is TGTGCCAGTAGTATGGTCCGGGACTACTCCTACAATGAGCAGTTCTTC.

In the case of this clonotype: Mismatch with germline at one junction end may stem from a read error. V usage is TRBV11-2 and J usage is TRBJ2-7; tentatively, D is TRBD1 (6 bases). CDR1 is SGHAT and CDR2 is FQNNGV in the germline V gene. The CDR3 contains 16 residues. The CDR3 sequence is CTSSSLRQGPPYKQYF. The CDR3 DNA follows: TGTACCAGCAGCTCGCTGAGGCAGGGGCCACCCTACAAGCAGTACTTC.

Remarks on this clonotype: A much larger clone lies one base from this, so it may be a read error. This chain joins TRBV4-1 and TRBJ2-7; 9 nucleotides match TRBD2. The germline CDR1 and CDR2 sequences are MGHRA and YSYEKL. V was clipped by 1 base and J by 1 base; unmatched bases: 5. The CDR3 is made up of 16 amino acids. This CDR3 is CASSQASGKQSYEQYF. Written as DNA, the CDR3 is TGCGCCAGCAGCCAAGCTAGCGGGAAGCAGTCCTACGAGCAGTACTTC.

The CDR3 DNA reads TGTGCCGTGGCTAGCGGCAACTCGGCGTACAATGAGCAGTTCTTC. It codes for CAVASGNSAYNEQFF. This chain joins TRBV28 and TRBJ2-1, with 7 nucleotides matching TRBD2. CDR3 size: 15 residues. V dropped 11 bases and J dropped 4; count of bases not matched to a gene: 14. Germline assignment: CDR1 MDHEN and CDR2 SYDVKM.